This is a list of T cell receptor beta chains from one sample in a study of CD8 T cells in ankylosing spondylitis. Each CDR3 protein gets one entry after TCRdb re-called the 5' RACE reads with MiXCR. The sample has 290,000 or so distinct CDR3 sequences; 20% are singletons. The sequenced material came from blood, either unsorted or a sorted T cell fraction (not recorded which). All receptors derive from a female donor with ankylosing spondylitis or in good health (not recorded which). CDR3s include the opening cysteine and the closing phenylalanine or tryptophan. A D gene is named only where the DNA matches it firmly. Size values are once, few and many counts, or a class for expanded clones, and some rows have none.

>TRBJ1-2|TRBV6-1|-|TRBD1
CASSPTAGTAGHSYGYTF
TGTGCCAGCAGTCCTACTGCGGGGACAGCCGGTCATAGCTATGGCTACACCTTC
>TRBJ2-1|TRBV7-6|few|TRBD2
CASGGAAGPNEQFF
TGTGCCAGCGGCGGGGCAGCGGGGCCCAATGAGCAGTTCTTC
>TRBJ2-7|TRBV25-1|few|-
CASSESSGEVSEQYF
TGTGCCAGCAGTGAATCCTCAGGGGAGGTTTCCGAGCAGTACTTC
>TRBJ2-7|TRBV7-2|many|-
CASSLGAREQYF
TGTGCCAGCAGCTTGGGGGCAAGGGAGCAGTACTTC
>TRBJ2-4|TRBV2|-|-
CASKREDLAKNIQYF
TGTGCCAGCAAACGGGAAGACTTAGCCAAAAACATTCAGTACTTC
>TRBJ2-1|TRBV6-1|few|TRBD2
CASRNSGVYNEQFF
TGTGCCAGCAGGAATAGCGGGGTATACAATGAGCAGTTCTTC
>TRBJ2-1|TRBV29-1|many|-
CSVDRSGDEQFF
TGCAGCGTTGACCGGTCTGGGGATGAGCAGTTCTTC
>TRBJ2-5|TRBV20-1|few|TRBD2
CSAVPGFSGTETQYF
TGCAGTGCTGTCCCGGGCTTTAGCGGGACTGAGACCCAGTACTTC
>TRBJ2-1|TRBV25-1|-|-
CASTTTRGSSYNEQFF
TGTGCCAGCACTACTACCCGGGGAAGCTCCTACAATGAGCAGTTCTTC
>TRBJ2-5|TRBV10-2|-|-
CASSGDLSVTQYF
TGCGCCAGCAGTGGGGACTTAAGTGTGACCCAGTACTTC